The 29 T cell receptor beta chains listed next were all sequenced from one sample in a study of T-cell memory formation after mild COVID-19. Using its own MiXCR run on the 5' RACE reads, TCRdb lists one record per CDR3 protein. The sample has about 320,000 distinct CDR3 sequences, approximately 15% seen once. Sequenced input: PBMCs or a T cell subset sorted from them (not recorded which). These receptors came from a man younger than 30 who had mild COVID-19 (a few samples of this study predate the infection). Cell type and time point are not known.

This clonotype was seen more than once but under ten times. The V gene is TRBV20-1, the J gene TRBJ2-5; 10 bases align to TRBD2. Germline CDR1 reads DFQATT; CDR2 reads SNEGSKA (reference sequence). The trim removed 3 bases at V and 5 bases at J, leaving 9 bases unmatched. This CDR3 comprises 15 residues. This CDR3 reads CSARIQRGGRETQYF. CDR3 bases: TGCAGTGCTAGGATTCAGCGGGGGGGCCGGGAGACCCAGTACTTC.

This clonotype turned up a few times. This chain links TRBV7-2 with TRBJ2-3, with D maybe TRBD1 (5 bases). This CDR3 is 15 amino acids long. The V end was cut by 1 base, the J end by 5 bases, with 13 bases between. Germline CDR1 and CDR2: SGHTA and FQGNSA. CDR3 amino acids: CASSLESGLGDTQYF. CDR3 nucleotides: TGTGCCAGCAGCTTAGAGTCAGGGCTCGGAGATACGCAGTATTTT.

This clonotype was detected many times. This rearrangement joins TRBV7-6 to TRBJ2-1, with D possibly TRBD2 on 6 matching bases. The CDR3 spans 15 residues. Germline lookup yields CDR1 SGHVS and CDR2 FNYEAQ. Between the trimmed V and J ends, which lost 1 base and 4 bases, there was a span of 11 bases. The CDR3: CASSLGLAQYNEQFF. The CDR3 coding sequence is TGTGCCAGCAGCTTAGGTCTAGCGCAATACAATGAGCAGTTCTTC.

CDR3 sequence (DNA): TGTGCCACCAGTGGTCCGGGGGCAGATACGCAGTATTTT. It encodes CATSGPGADTQYF. The gene calls are TRBV24-1 and TRBJ2-3; weak D call: TRBD2 (6 bases). The V end lost 5 bases, the J end lost 4 bases, and 9 bases lay between the germline ends. The CDR3 sequence is 13 residues long. Per germline, CDR1 KGHDR and CDR2 SFDVKD.

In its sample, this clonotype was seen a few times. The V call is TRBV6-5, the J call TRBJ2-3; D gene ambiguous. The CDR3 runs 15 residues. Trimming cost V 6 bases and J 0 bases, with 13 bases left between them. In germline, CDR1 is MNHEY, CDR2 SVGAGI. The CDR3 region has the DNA TGTGCCAGCAGGGGGTCCCTCTGGAGCACAGATACGCAGTATTTT. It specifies CASRGSLWSTDTQYF.

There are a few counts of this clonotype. CDR3 DNA: TGTGCCAGCAGCGGAAAGGAGGGGCGGGAGACCCAGTACTTC. Translating it yields CASSGKEGRETQYF. The chain employs TRBV7-3 and TRBJ2-5; weak D call: TRBD2 (6 bases). Deletions cut 5 bases from V and 5 bases from J, with 15 bases between. The CDR3 is made up of 14 amino acids. Germline CDR1 SGHTA, CDR2 FQGTGA.

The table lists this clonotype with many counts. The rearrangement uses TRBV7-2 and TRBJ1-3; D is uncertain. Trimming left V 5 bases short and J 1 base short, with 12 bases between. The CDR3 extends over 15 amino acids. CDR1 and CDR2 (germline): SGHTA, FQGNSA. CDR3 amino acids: CASSLLNWSGNTIYF. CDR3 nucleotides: TGTGCCAGCAGCCTCTTAAATTGGTCTGGAAACACCATATATTTT.

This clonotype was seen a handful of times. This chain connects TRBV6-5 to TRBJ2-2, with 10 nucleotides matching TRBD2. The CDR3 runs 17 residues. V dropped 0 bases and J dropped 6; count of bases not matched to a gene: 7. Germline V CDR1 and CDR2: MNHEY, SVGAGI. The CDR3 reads CASSYSTQRGGPGELFF. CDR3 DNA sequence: TGTGCCAGCAGTTACTCGACTCAGCGGGGGGGCCCCGGGGAGCTGTTTTTT.

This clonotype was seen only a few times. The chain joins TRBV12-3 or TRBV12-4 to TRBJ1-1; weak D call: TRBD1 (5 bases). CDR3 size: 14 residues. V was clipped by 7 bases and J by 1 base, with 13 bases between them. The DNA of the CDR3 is TGTGCCAGCACCTCCTGGGGGGAGAACACTGAAGCTTTCTTT. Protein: CASTSWGENTEAFF.

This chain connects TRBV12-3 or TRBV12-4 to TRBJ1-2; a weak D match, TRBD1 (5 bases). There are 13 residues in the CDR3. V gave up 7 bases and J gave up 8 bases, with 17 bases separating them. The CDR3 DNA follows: TGTGCCAGCACCCCGGGGGGGAAACGGGGCTACACCTTC. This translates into CASTPGGKRGYTF.

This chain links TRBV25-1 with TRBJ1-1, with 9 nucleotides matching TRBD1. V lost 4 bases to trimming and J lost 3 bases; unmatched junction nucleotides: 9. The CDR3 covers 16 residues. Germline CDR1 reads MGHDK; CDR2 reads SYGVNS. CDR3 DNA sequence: TGTGCCAGCAGTGGACTACCCGGGACAGGGCACACTGAAGCTTTCTTT. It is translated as CASSGLPGTGHTEAFF.

The CDR3 loop is CASSLGASIYEQYV. Written as DNA, the CDR3 is TGTGCCAGCAGTTTAGGTGCGTCGATTTACGAGCAGTACGTC. V usage is TRBV28 and J usage is TRBJ2-7; D uncertain. Trimming took off 2 bases at V and 4 bases at J, with 12 bases between the two ends. Germline V gives CDR1 MDHEN, CDR2 SYDVKM. This CDR3 spans 14 amino acids.

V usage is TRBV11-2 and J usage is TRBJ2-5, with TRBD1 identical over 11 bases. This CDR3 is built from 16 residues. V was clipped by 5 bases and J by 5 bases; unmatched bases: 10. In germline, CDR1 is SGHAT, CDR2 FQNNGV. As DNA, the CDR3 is TGTGCCAGCAGCCAGAGAAGGACAGGGGGCGGGGAGACCCAGTACTTC. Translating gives CASSQRRTGGGETQYF.

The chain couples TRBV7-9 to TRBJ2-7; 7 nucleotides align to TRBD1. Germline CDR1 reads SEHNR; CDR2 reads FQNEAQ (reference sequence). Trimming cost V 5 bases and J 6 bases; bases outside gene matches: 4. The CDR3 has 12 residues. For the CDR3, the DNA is TGTGCCAGCAGCATGACAGGGACCGAGCAGTACGTC. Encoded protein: CASSMTGTEQYV.

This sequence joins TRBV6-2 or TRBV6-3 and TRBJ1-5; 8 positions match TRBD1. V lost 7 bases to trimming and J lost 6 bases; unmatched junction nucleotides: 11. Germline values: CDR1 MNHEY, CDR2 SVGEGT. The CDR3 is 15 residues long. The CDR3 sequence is CASNPVQGVGQPQHF. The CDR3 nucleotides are TGTGCCAGCAACCCAGTACAGGGGGTCGGTCAGCCCCAGCATTTT.

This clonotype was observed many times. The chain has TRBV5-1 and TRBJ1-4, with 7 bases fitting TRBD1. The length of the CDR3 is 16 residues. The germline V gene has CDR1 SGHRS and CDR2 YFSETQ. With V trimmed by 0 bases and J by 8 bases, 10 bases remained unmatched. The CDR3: CASSLAQQGSGEKLFF. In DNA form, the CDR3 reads TGCGCCAGCAGCTTGGCCCAACAGGGGAGTGGAGAAAAACTGTTTTTT.

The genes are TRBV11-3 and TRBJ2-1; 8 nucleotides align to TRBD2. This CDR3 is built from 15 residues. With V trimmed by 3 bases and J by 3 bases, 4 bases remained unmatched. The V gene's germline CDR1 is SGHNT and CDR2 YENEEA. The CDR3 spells CASSFEAGDYNEQFF. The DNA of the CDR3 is TGTGCCAGCAGCTTTGAAGCGGGGGACTACAATGAGCAGTTCTTC.

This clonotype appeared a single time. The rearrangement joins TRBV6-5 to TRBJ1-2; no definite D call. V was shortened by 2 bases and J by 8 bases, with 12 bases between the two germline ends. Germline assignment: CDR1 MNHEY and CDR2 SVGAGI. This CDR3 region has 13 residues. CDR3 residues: CASSYPDRRGYTF. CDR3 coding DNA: TGTGCCAGCAGTTACCCCGACCGGAGGGGCTACACCTTC.

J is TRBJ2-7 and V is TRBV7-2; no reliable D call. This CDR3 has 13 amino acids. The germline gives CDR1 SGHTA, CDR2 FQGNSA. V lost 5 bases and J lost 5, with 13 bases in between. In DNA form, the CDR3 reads TGTGCCAGCAGCCCCAGGCGCACACACGAGCAGTACTTC. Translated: CASSPRRTHEQYF.

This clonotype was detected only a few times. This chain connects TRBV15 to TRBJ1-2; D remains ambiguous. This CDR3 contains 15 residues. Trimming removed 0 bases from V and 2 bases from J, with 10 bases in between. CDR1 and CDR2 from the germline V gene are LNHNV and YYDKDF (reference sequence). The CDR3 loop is CATSREARRNYGYTF. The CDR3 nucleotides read TGTGCCACCAGCAGAGAAGCTAGGCGGAACTATGGCTACACCTTC. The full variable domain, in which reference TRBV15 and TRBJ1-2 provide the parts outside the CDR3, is DAMVIQNPRYQVTQFGKPVTLSCSQTLNHNVMYWYQQKSSQAPKLLFHYYDKDFNNEADTPDNFQSRRPNTSFCFLDIRSPGLGDTAMYLCATSREARRNYGYTFGSGTRLTVV.

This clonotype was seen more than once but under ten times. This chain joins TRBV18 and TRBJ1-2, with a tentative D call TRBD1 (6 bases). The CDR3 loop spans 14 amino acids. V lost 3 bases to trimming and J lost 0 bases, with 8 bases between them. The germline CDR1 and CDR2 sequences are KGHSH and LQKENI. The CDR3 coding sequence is TGTGCCAGCTCACCGGGACAACCTAACTATGGCTACACCTTC. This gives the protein CASSPGQPNYGYTF.

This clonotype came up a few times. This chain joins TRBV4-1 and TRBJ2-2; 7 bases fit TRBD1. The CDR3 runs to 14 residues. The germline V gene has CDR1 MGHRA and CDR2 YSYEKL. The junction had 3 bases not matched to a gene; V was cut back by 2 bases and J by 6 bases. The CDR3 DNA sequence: TGCGCCAGCAGCCAATTCGACAGGGCCGGGGAGCTGTTTTTT. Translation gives CASSQFDRAGELFF.

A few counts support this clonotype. CDR3 sequence: CASSSQGGPDTQYF. The CDR3, as DNA: TGCGCCAGCAGCTCGCAGGGGGGGCCAGATACGCAGTATTTT. V usage is TRBV5-1 and J usage is TRBJ2-3, with D perhaps matching TRBD1 or TRBD2 (7 bases each). This CDR3 comprises 14 residues. The V end was cut by 3 bases, the J end by 4 bases, with 12 bases between. From germline, CDR1 is SGHRS and CDR2 YFSETQ.

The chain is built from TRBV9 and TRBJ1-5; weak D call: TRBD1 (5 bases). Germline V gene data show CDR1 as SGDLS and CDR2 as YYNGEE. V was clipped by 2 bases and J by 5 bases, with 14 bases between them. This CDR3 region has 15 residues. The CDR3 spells CASSVSPGGDQPQHF. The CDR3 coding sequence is TGTGCCAGCAGCGTCTCGCCCGGAGGGGATCAGCCCCAGCATTTT.

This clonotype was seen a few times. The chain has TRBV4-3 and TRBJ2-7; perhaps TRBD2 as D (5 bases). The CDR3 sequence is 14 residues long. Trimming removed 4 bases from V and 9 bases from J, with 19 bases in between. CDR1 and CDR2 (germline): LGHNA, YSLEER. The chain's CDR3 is CASSRRRPTYRQYF. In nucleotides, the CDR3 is TGCGCCAGCAGCCGGAGGAGACCGACTTATAGGCAGTACTTC.

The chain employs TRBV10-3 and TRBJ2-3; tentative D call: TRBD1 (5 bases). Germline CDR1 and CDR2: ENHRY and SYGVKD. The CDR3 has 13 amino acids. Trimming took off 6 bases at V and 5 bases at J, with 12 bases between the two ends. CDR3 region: CAISRDGVDTQYF. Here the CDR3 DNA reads TGTGCCATCAGCAGGGATGGTGTAGATACGCAGTATTTT.

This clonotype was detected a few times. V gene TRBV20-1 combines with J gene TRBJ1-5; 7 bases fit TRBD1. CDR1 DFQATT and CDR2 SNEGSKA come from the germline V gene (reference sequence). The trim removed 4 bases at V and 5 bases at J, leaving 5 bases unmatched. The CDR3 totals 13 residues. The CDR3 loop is CSATDRNHQPQHF. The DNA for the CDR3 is TGCAGTGCTACGGACAGGAACCATCAGCCCCAGCATTTT.

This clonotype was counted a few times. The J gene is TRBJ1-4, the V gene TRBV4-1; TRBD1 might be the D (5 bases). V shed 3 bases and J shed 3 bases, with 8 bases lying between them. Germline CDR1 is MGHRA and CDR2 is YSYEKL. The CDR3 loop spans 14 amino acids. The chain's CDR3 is CASSHPGSNEKLFF. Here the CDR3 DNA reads TGCGCCAGCAGCCATCCAGGGTCTAATGAAAAACTGTTTTTT.

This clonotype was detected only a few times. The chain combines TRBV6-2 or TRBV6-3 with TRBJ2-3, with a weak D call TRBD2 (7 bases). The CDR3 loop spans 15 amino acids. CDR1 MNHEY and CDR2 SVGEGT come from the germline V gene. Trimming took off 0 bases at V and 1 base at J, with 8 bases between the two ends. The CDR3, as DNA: TGTGCCAGCAGTTACTCCGGGGGGCGCACAGATACGCAGTATTTT. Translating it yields CASSYSGGRTDTQYF.